Below, 18 T cell receptor beta chains from the same sample are listed, as sequenced in a study of early T cells in non-severe SARS-CoV-2 infection. TCRdb re-analysed the 5' RACE reads in MiXCR, keeping a single row per CDR3 protein. The data contain approximately 77,000 distinct CDR3 sequences, 10% to 15% of them singletons. The sample was whole blood, taken at baseline. The receptors derive from an adult who was a healthcare worker with PCR-confirmed SARS-CoV-2 infection or an uninfected control (not recorded which). The donor label of this sample is uncertain.

A few counts support this clonotype. The gene calls are TRBV20-1 and TRBJ2-1; D is unresolved. The CDR3 contains 15 residues. Germline-derived CDR1 and CDR2 are DFQATT and SNEGSKA (reference sequence). The ends were cut back, 1 base at V and 5 bases at J, with 15 bases in the middle. CDR3 amino acids: CSARVAYRPNNEQFF. The DNA for the CDR3 is TGCAGTGCTAGAGTCGCTTACCGCCCCAACAATGAGCAGTTCTTC.

V and J are TRBV20-1 and TRBJ2-3; a possible D gene is TRBD2 (6 bases). This CDR3 is built from 13 residues. Germline values: CDR1 DFQATT, CDR2 SNEGSKA (reference sequence). The germline V and J ends were trimmed by 2 bases and 2 bases, with 8 bases remaining between them. CDR3 sequence (DNA): TGCAGTGCTAGATTAGCGGCCACAGATACGCAGTATTTT. Protein product: CSARLAATDTQYF.

The V call is TRBV13, the J call TRBJ2-7; D perhaps matches TRBD1 (6 bases). This CDR3 spans 12 amino acids. Germline V CDR1 and CDR2: PRHDT, FYEKMQ (reference sequence). Trimming left V 10 bases short and J 4 bases short, with 14 bases between. Here the CDR3 reads CATNVDRYEQYF. The CDR3, as DNA: TGTGCCACCAACGTTGACAGGTACGAGCAGTACTTC.

The chain has TRBV11-2 and TRBJ1-2, with TRBD1 matching over 8 bases. Per the germline V gene, CDR1 is SGHAT and CDR2 is FQNNGV. The CDR3 totals 14 residues. J lost 5 bases, V lost 0 bases, and 2 bases had no gene match. The CDR3 is CASSLEWTGYGYTF. The CDR3 DNA follows: TGTGCCAGCAGCTTAGAGTGGACAGGGTATGGCTACACCTTC.

This clonotype occurred a few times. This sequence joins TRBV12-3 or TRBV12-4 and TRBJ1-2; D remains unclear. V was trimmed by 3 bases and J by 4 bases, leaving 9 bases between them. The CDR3 contains 13 residues. The CDR3: CASSFSELYGYTF. The CDR3 DNA follows: TGTGCCAGCAGTTTCTCCGAACTCTATGGCTACACCTTC.

The chain employs TRBV4-1 and TRBJ2-1, with D possibly being TRBD2 (5 bases). Germline values: CDR1 MGHRA, CDR2 YSYEKL. Trimming pared 1 base from V and 13 bases from J, leaving 20 bases between. CDR3 length: 15 residues. The CDR3 is CASSQGHVAFPRQFF. The DNA for the CDR3 is TGCGCCAGCAGCCAAGGGCACGTAGCGTTCCCAAGACAGTTCTTC.

A single count supports this clonotype. V usage is TRBV5-4 and J usage is TRBJ2-3; D may correspond to TRBD1 or TRBD2 (6 bases each). Germline lookup yields CDR1 SGHNT and CDR2 YYREEE (reference sequence). The V and J ends lost 2 bases and 2 bases respectively, with 12 bases between them. CDR3 length: 15 amino acids. In DNA, the CDR3 is TGTGCCAGCAGCTTAGGAAGGGGGGCCACAGATACGCAGTATTTT. It specifies CASSLGRGATDTQYF.

CDR3 amino acids: CASSQGNGHYGYTF. CDR3 DNA sequence: TGTGCCAGCAGCCAAGGGAACGGACACTATGGCTACACCTTC. This chain uses TRBV3-1 with TRBJ1-2, with D unclear. V was shortened by 1 base and J by 3 bases, with 9 bases between the two germline ends. Germline CDR1 and CDR2: LGHDT and YNNKEL (reference sequence). The CDR3 is 14 residues long.

This clonotype was detected only a few times. The rearrangement links TRBV3-1 to TRBJ1-6, with 7 positions matching TRBD1. V dropped 5 bases and J dropped 10; count of bases not matched to a gene: 8. CDR3 length: 14 residues. The germline V gene has CDR1 LGHDT and CDR2 YNNKEL (reference sequence). Written as DNA, the CDR3 is TGTGCCAGCAGCGTACAGGGGTCGGGGTCACCCCTCCACTTT. Its translation: CASSVQGSGSPLHF.

This sequence joins TRBV10-1 and TRBJ2-2; no definite D call. Trimming pared 6 bases from V and 0 bases from J, leaving 5 bases between. The CDR3 is 13 residues long. Germline V gene sequence: CDR1 WNHNN, CDR2 SYGVQD (reference sequence). This CDR3 is CASRPANTGELFF. The DNA for the CDR3 is TGCGCCAGCAGACCGGCGAACACCGGGGAGCTGTTTTTT.

In this sample, this clonotype turned up a few times. The DNA of the CDR3 is TGTGCCAGCACCCCCTTTATCCTCTACGAGCAGTACTTC. Protein sequence: CASTPFILYEQYF. The chain combines TRBV6-1 with TRBJ2-7; no definite D call. Looked up from germline, CDR1 is MNHNS and CDR2 is SASEGT. The CDR3 consists of 13 residues. Trimming pared 7 bases from V and 3 bases from J, leaving 13 bases between.

V gene TRBV29-1 combines with J gene TRBJ2-1; D is tentatively TRBD1 or TRBD2 (5 bases each). Germline V CDR1 and CDR2: SQVTM, ANQGSEA. The CDR3 length is 13 residues. Between the trimmed V and J ends, which lost 4 bases and 5 bases, there was a span of 12 bases. CDR3 coding DNA: TGCAGCGTTGGATGGGGGAAAAACAATGAGCAGTTCTTC. It codes for CSVGWGKNNEQFF.

The sample holds a few counts of this clonotype. V and J are TRBV27 and TRBJ2-1, with 10 positions matching TRBD2. The CDR3 spans 14 residues. From germline, CDR1 is MNHEY and CDR2 SMNVEV (reference sequence). The V gene end was trimmed by 5 bases and the J gene end by 2 bases; junction bases not matched to a gene: 0. The CDR3 here is CASSSGGAYNEQFF. CDR3 nucleotide sequence: TGTGCCAGCAGTAGCGGGGGGGCCTACAATGAGCAGTTCTTC.

This clonotype was found a few times. The gene calls are TRBV7-2 and TRBJ1-2; no reliable D call. The CDR3 has 11 amino acids. With 2 bases removed from V and 3 bases from J, the gap between germline ends came to 1 base. CDR1 is SGHTA and CDR2 is FQGNSA in the germline V gene. The CDR3 here is CASSLHYGYTF. CDR3 sequence (DNA): TGTGCCAGCAGCTTACACTATGGCTACACCTTC.

The rearrangement uses TRBV12-3 or TRBV12-4 and TRBJ1-2; possibly TRBD1 for D (5 bases). The CDR3 contains 13 residues. Trimming left V 2 bases short and J 4 bases short, with 8 bases between. The CDR3 sequence: CASSLRGGYGYTF. The CDR3 DNA reads as TGTGCCAGCAGTTTAAGGGGCGGCTATGGCTACACCTTC.

This clonotype was recorded at least ten times. The V and J genes are TRBV27 and TRBJ1-2; TRBD1 might be the D (6 bases). The CDR3 has 16 residues. Trimming cost V 0 bases and J 2 bases, with 13 bases left between them. The germline CDR1 and CDR2 sequences are MNHEY and SMNVEV (reference sequence). In DNA, the CDR3 is TGTGCCAGCAGTTTATCAGTATCCACAGGGAACTATGGCTACACCTTC. It encodes CASSLSVSTGNYGYTF.

This clonotype has just a few counts. V and J are TRBV29-1 and TRBJ1-2; D perhaps matches TRBD1 (5 bases). The CDR3 is made up of 11 amino acids. With 6 bases removed from V and 5 bases from J, the gap between germline ends came to 10 bases. CDR1 and CDR2 (germline): SQVTM, ANQGSEA. CDR3 DNA sequence: TGCAGCGTAGGAAAGGGGTATGGCTACACCTTC. Translating it yields CSVGKGYGYTF.

This clonotype was counted many times. The gene calls are TRBV20-1 and TRBJ2-3; the D gene is possibly TRBD2 (5 bases). This CDR3 spans 12 amino acids. Trimming pared 5 bases from V and 6 bases from J, leaving 12 bases between. Germline values: CDR1 DFQATT, CDR2 SNEGSKA (reference sequence). The CDR3 sequence: CSAGVPGDTQYF. DNA of the CDR3: TGCAGTGCTGGGGTCCCGGGGGATACGCAGTATTTT.